Listed below are T cell receptor beta chains from one sample, sequenced in a study of T cells in Graves' hyperthyroidism and ophthalmopathy. Each CDR3 protein is one row after TCRdb ran MiXCR on the multiplex PCR reads. This table holds approximately 710,000 distinct CDR3 sequences, approximately 15% found once. The sample consisted of blood. All receptors come from a man in his fifties or sixties with Graves' hyperthyroidism. The CDR3 runs from the conserved cysteine through the conserved F or W. The D gene is left open where the match is weak. Not every row has a clone size; where given, it reads once, few, many or a size class.

j_gene: TRBJ2-3; d_gene: TRBD2; abundance: NA; len: 17; v_gene: TRBV27; CDR3nt: TGTGCCAGCAGTTCCGGACTAGCGGGAGGGCCCGCAGATACGCAGTATTTT; CDR3aa: CASSSGLAGGPADTQYF
j_gene: TRBJ1-2; d_gene: NA; abundance: many; len: 14; v_gene: TRBV18; CDR3nt: TGTGCCAGCTCACTCCGGGACGGAAATATTGGCTACACCTTC; CDR3aa: CASSLRDGNIGYTF
j_gene: TRBJ2-5; d_gene: NA; abundance: few; len: 13; v_gene: TRBV6-1; CDR3nt: TGTGCCACCTTGACTACGGATTACGAGACCCAGTACTTC; CDR3aa: CATLTTDYETQYF
j_gene: TRBJ2-3; d_gene: TRBD2; abundance: many; len: 16; v_gene: TRBV18; CDR3nt: TGTGCCAGCTCACCGAGTTCGACTAGCGGGAGGGGCACGCAGTATTTT; CDR3aa: CASSPSSTSGRGTQYF
j_gene: TRBJ1-1; d_gene: NA; abundance: many; len: 15; v_gene: TRBV28; CDR3nt: TGTGCCAGCAGCTATGCCTCCGAGACACACACTGAAGCTTTCTTT; CDR3aa: CASSYASETHTEAFF
j_gene: TRBJ1-2; d_gene: TRBD1; abundance: few; len: 17; v_gene: TRBV9; CDR3nt: TGTGCCAGCAGCATCTCCCCGGACAGGGCCGGTAACTATGGCTACACCTTC; CDR3aa: CASSISPDRAGNYGYTF
j_gene: TRBJ2-7; d_gene: NA; abundance: many; len: 13; v_gene: TRBV7-2; CDR3nt: TGTGCCAGCAGCTTACTAGCAGAATACGAGCAGTACTTC; CDR3aa: CASSLLAEYEQYF
j_gene: TRBJ2-6; d_gene: TRBD2; abundance: NA; len: 18; v_gene: TRBV6-2/TRBV6-3; CDR3nt: TGTGCCAGCAGTTCAAGACTAGCGGGAAGCTCTGGGGCCAACGTCCTGACTTTC; CDR3aa: CASSSRLAGSSGANVLTF
j_gene: TRBJ2-7; d_gene: TRBD1; abundance: once; len: 12; v_gene: TRBV19; CDR3nt: TGTGCCAGTAGCGAGGGGGCGCAGGGGCAGTACTTC; CDR3aa: CASSEGAQGQYF
j_gene: TRBJ1-2; d_gene: NA; abundance: NA; len: 15; v_gene: TRBV12-3/TRBV12-4; CDR3nt: TGTGCCAGCAGTTTAAGGGGGGAAGCGAGAGATGGCTACACCTTC; CDR3aa: CASSLRGEARDGYTF
j_gene: TRBJ2-3; d_gene: TRBD2; abundance: NA; len: 14; v_gene: TRBV19; CDR3nt: TGTGCCAGTAGTATTGGTGGCGGGAGTGATACGCAGTATTTT; CDR3aa: CASSIGGGSDTQYF
j_gene: TRBJ2-2; d_gene: TRBD2; abundance: few; len: 14; v_gene: TRBV30; CDR3nt: TGTGCCTGGAGTGTGACTAGCTTCGGCGGGGAGCTGTTTTTT; CDR3aa: CAWSVTSFGGELFF
j_gene: TRBJ1-2; d_gene: NA; abundance: NA; len: 15; v_gene: TRBV19; CDR3nt: TGTGCCAGTACCCCTCACTCGGGGGTAATGGGTGGCTACACCTTC; CDR3aa: CASTPHSGVMGGYTF
j_gene: TRBJ2-5; d_gene: TRBD1; abundance: many; len: 15; v_gene: TRBV12-3/TRBV12-4; CDR3nt: TGTGCCAGCAGCACCGGACAGGGGAGAAAAGAGACCCAGTACTTC; CDR3aa: CASSTGQGRKETQYF
j_gene: TRBJ2-1; d_gene: NA; abundance: few; len: 14; v_gene: TRBV19; CDR3nt: TGTGCCAGTAATGTGAGGGAGCTGGTCGGTGAGCAGTTCTTC; CDR3aa: CASNVRELVGEQFF
j_gene: TRBJ1-5; d_gene: NA; abundance: NA; len: 13; v_gene: TRBV20-1; CDR3nt: TGCAGTGCTAGAGATTCGCCGAATCAGCCCCAGCATTTT; CDR3aa: CSARDSPNQPQHF
j_gene: TRBJ1-6; d_gene: TRBD1; abundance: NA; len: 16; v_gene: TRBV4-1; CDR3nt: TGCGCCAGCAGCCACTCGTCCGGGACAGGGCAATCACCCCTCCACTTT; CDR3aa: CASSHSSGTGQSPLHF
j_gene: TRBJ2-7; d_gene: TRBD2; abundance: many; len: 18; v_gene: TRBV28; CDR3nt: TGTGCCAGCAGCCTACCCGCCTCGCGACTAGCGAGATCCTACGAGCAGTACTTC; CDR3aa: CASSLPASRLARSYEQYF
j_gene: TRBJ2-1; d_gene: TRBD2; abundance: NA; len: 19; v_gene: TRBV24-1; CDR3nt: TGTGCCACCAGTGATCGGACTAGCGGGAGCATTGGACCCTACAATGAGCAGTTCTTC; CDR3aa: CATSDRTSGSIGPYNEQFF
j_gene: TRBJ2-3; d_gene: TRBD1; abundance: few; len: 16; v_gene: TRBV4-3; CDR3nt: TGCGCCAGCAGCCAAGCGACAGGGGGCGGAGCAGATACGCAGTATTTT; CDR3aa: CASSQATGGGADTQYF
j_gene: TRBJ2-1; d_gene: TRBD1; abundance: many; len: 15; v_gene: TRBV7-8; CDR3nt: TGTGCCAGCAGCTTATTCAGGGGGCGGTACAATGAGCAGTTCTTC; CDR3aa: CASSLFRGRYNEQFF
j_gene: TRBJ1-6; d_gene: NA; abundance: many; len: 17; v_gene: TRBV6-5; CDR3nt: TGTGCCAGCAGTTACTCGAAAGGGTTCGGGGAGAATTCACCCCTCCACTTT; CDR3aa: CASSYSKGFGENSPLHF
j_gene: TRBJ1-3; d_gene: NA; abundance: NA; len: 14; v_gene: TRBV6-2/TRBV6-3; CDR3nt: TGTGCCAGCAGTTACCGTGGACCTGGGAACACCATATATTTT; CDR3aa: CASSYRGPGNTIYF
j_gene: TRBJ2-3; d_gene: TRBD2; abundance: many; len: 17; v_gene: TRBV2; CDR3nt: TGTGCCAGCAGTCGTGTAGCGGGAGGAGCTAGCACAGATACGCAGTATTTT; CDR3aa: CASSRVAGGASTDTQYF
j_gene: TRBJ1-6; d_gene: TRBD1; abundance: few; len: 15; v_gene: TRBV5-5; CDR3nt: TGTGCCAGCAGCCTGGGGGGACAGGAGAATTCACCCCTCCACTTT; CDR3aa: CASSLGGQENSPLHF
j_gene: TRBJ2-5; d_gene: TRBD2; abundance: many; len: 15; v_gene: TRBV11-3; CDR3nt: TGTGCCAGCAGCAACTTCGGGGGGATACAAGAGACCCAGTACTTC; CDR3aa: CASSNFGGIQETQYF
j_gene: TRBJ2-7; d_gene: NA; abundance: few; len: 14; v_gene: TRBV7-6; CDR3nt: TGTGCCAGCAGCTTAGCGGGGACTCCCCAGGAGCAGTACTTC; CDR3aa: CASSLAGTPQEQYF
j_gene: TRBJ1-1; d_gene: NA; abundance: NA; len: 15; v_gene: TRBV20-1; CDR3nt: TGCAGTGCTAGCCCGGGATCGGGGGGGAACACTGGAGCTTTCTTT; CDR3aa: CSASPGSGGNTGAFF
j_gene: TRBJ2-1; d_gene: NA; abundance: many; len: 15; v_gene: TRBV27; CDR3nt: TGTGCCAGCAGTTTAAGCCGCAAGACCTACAATGAGCAGTTCTTC; CDR3aa: CASSLSRKTYNEQFF